Shown below are 23 T cell receptor beta chains from a single sample sequenced in a study of T cells in Graves' hyperthyroidism and ophthalmopathy. Researchers amplified the TCR beta CDR3 regions from RNA transcripts. TCR CDR3 regions were first amplified by RT-PCR with HTBI primers. TCRdb processed the multiplex PCR reads anew with MiXCR; each CDR3 protein has one entry. The sample holds approximately 490,000 distinct CDR3 sequences; around a fifth are singletons and the top ten take roughly 49%. Material for sequencing was blood. The receptors were gathered from a woman aged 70 to 79 with Graves' ophthalmopathy.

This clonotype occurred a few times. The rearrangement joins TRBV2 to TRBJ1-3, with a possible D match to TRBD1 (6 bases). Trimming cost V 3 bases and J 3 bases, with 9 bases left between them. This CDR3 region has 14 residues. CDR1 and CDR2 from the germline V gene are SNHLY and FYNNEI. The CDR3 spells CASSDRGSGNTIYF. Written as DNA, the CDR3 is TGTGCCAGCAGTGACAGGGGAAGTGGAAACACCATATATTTT.

The rearrangement uses TRBV6-1 and TRBJ2-1; 10 nucleotides match TRBD2. V lost 7 bases, J lost 8 bases, and 14 bases stayed unmatched. CDR3 length equals 16 residues. The germline V gene has CDR1 MNHNS and CDR2 SASEGT. DNA of the CDR3: TGTGCCAGCATTCCCCGTCGACCTAGCGGGAGTCATGAGCAGTTCTTC. Residues: CASIPRRPSGSHEQFF.

This clonotype was observed a handful of times. CDR3 in amino acids: CASSGQINTEAFF. CDR3 coding DNA: TGTGCCAGCAGTGGGCAAATTAACACTGAAGCTTTCTTT. The gene calls are TRBV12-3 or TRBV12-4 and TRBJ1-1, with D uncertain. The CDR3 extends over 13 amino acids. V lost 5 bases to trimming and J lost 2 bases, with 9 bases between them.

This chain connects TRBV7-9 to TRBJ1-1; 9 bases are a match to TRBD1. With V trimmed by 6 bases and J by 11 bases, 7 bases remained unmatched. CDR3 length equals 12 residues. CDR1 is SEHNR and CDR2 is FQNEAQ in the germline V gene (reference sequence). CDR3 coding DNA: TGTGCCAGCAGGGACAGGGGTGGTGAGGCTTTCTTT. Translated, it gives CASRDRGGEAFF.

This clonotype has ten or more counts. The junction shows a germline mismatch at one end, possibly a read error. This chain uses TRBV2 with TRBJ2-1; TRBD1 might be the D (6 bases). The CDR3 has 14 residues. The germline CDR1 and CDR2 sequences are SNHLY and FYNNEI. CDR3 DNA: TGTGCCAGCAGTGTACAGGGTCGATACAACGAGCAGTTCTTC. Translated, it gives CASSVQGRYNEQFF.

The V and J genes are TRBV5-1 and TRBJ2-3; D is uncertain. The germline CDR1 and CDR2 sequences are SGHRS and YFSETQ. The CDR3 covers 12 residues. Deletions cut 6 bases from V and 2 bases from J, with 7 bases between. Here the CDR3 reads CASTQNTDTQYF. The CDR3 DNA sequence: TGCGCCAGCACACAAAACACAGATACGCAGTATTTT.

This clonotype was counted at least ten times. The CDR3, as DNA: TGTGCCAGCAGCTCCGGACCGAGCAATCAGCCCCAGCATTTT. Protein product: CASSSGPSNQPQHF. J is TRBJ1-5 and V is TRBV11-2; D is undetermined. The ends were cut back, 4 bases at V and 1 base at J, with 8 bases in the middle. Germline V gene lookup returns CDR1 SGHAT and CDR2 FQNNGV. The CDR3 is made up of 14 amino acids.

V gene TRBV7-9 combines with J gene TRBJ2-7; D is perhaps TRBD1 (5 bases). CDR1 SEHNR and CDR2 FQNEAQ come from the germline V gene (reference sequence). Trimming cost V 5 bases and J 4 bases, with 9 bases left between them. The CDR3 extends over 12 amino acids. The CDR3 DNA follows: TGTGCCAGCAGCGGCGCAGGGTACGAGCAGTACTTC. It codes for CASSGAGYEQYF.

CDR3 coding DNA: TGTGCCAGCAGACAGGAGGCTTGGAACTATGGCTACACCTTC. Its translation: CASRQEAWNYGYTF. The rearrangement uses TRBV2 and TRBJ1-2, with D perhaps matching TRBD1 (5 bases). Germline CDR1 reads SNHLY; CDR2 reads FYNNEI. With 6 bases removed from V and 2 bases from J, the gap between germline ends came to 13 bases. This CDR3 spans 14 amino acids.

This clonotype was observed a few times. The chain recombines TRBV11-2 with TRBJ2-3; possible D gene TRBD2, 6 bases. The germline V gene has CDR1 SGHAT and CDR2 FQNNGV. Deletions cut 5 bases from V and 0 bases from J, with 15 bases between. This CDR3 comprises 16 residues. CDR3 residues: CASSPAGLRSTDTQYF. CDR3 DNA sequence: TGTGCCAGCAGCCCAGCGGGTCTGCGGAGCACAGATACGCAGTATTTT. The whole variable domain, remainder taken from reference TRBV11-2 and TRBJ2-3, is EAGVAQSPRYKIIEKRQSVAFWCNPISGHATLYWYQQILGQGPKLLIQFQNNGVVDDSQLPKDRFSAERLKGVDSTLKIQPAKLEDSAVYLCASSPAGLRSTDTQYFGPGTRLTVL.

The V gene is TRBV11-2, the J gene TRBJ2-2, with 9 bases matching TRBD1. Germline trimming cut 1 base from V and 6 bases from J; bases unmatched to any gene: 9. CDR1 and CDR2 (germline): SGHAT, FQNNGV. The CDR3 contains 17 residues. This CDR3 reads CASSLAWGQGYAGELFF. The CDR3 coding sequence is TGTGCCAGCAGCTTAGCTTGGGGACAGGGTTATGCCGGGGAGCTGTTTTTT.

With respect to this clonotype: This could be a read error, since a much larger clone is one nucleotide away. The J gene is TRBJ1-4, the V gene TRBV5-6; 7 bases fit TRBD1. After removal of 2 bases from V and 3 bases from J, the junction contained 4 bases not matched to a gene. This CDR3 comprises 15 residues. CDR1 is SGHDT, CDR2 YYEEEE, per germline. CDR3 sequence reads: CASSFYRGANEKLFF. CDR3 nucleotide sequence: TGTGCCAGCAGCTTCTACAGGGGAGCTAATGAAAAACTGTTTTTT.

This clonotype has more than one count but fewer than ten. The rearrangement uses TRBV28 and TRBJ2-1; D is unclear. This CDR3 region has 12 residues. Germline V gene data show CDR1 as MDHEN and CDR2 as SYDVKM. V was shortened by 0 bases and J by 9 bases, with 6 bases between the two germline ends. Here the CDR3 reads CASSLWSAEQFF. The CDR3 DNA is TGTGCCAGCAGTTTATGGAGTGCTGAGCAGTTCTTC.

V gene TRBV20-1 combines with J gene TRBJ2-1, with D uncertain. Trimming left V 5 bases short and J 6 bases short, with 11 bases between. This CDR3 spans 12 amino acids. The germline CDR1 and CDR2 sequences are DFQATT and SNEGSKA (reference sequence). CDR3 coding DNA: TGCAGTGCTGGGTTCACGGCCAATGAGCAGTTCTTC. Translating gives CSAGFTANEQFF.

Only a few counts were recorded for this clonotype. The CDR3 loop reads CASSPSGARGTGELFF. The CDR3 coding sequence is TGTGCCAGCAGCCCTAGCGGGGCCCGAGGGACCGGGGAGCTGTTTTTT. The chain recombines TRBV7-2 with TRBJ2-2, with TRBD2 matching over 9 bases. The length of the CDR3 is 16 residues. Germline V gives CDR1 SGHTA, CDR2 FQGNSA. The trim removed 5 bases at V and 5 bases at J, leaving 9 bases unmatched.

The chain is built from TRBV30 and TRBJ1-1, with 9 bases aligning to TRBD1. CDR1 GTSNPN and CDR2 SVGIG come from the germline V gene (reference sequence). The ends lost 0 bases at V and 10 bases at J; junction bases unmatched: 9. CDR3 length equals 14 residues. CDR3 in DNA: TGTGCCTGGAGTGTAACGGGACAGGGATTTGTAGCTTTCTTT. Protein product: CAWSVTGQGFVAFF.

This sequence joins TRBV20-1 and TRBJ2-3; 9 bases are shared with TRBD2. The CDR3 totals 15 residues. Trimming cost V 2 bases and J 4 bases; bases outside gene matches: 7. CDR1 is DFQATT and CDR2 is SNEGSKA in the germline V gene (reference sequence). The CDR3 here is CSARLAGDQSDTQYF. The CDR3 DNA reads TGCAGTGCTAGATTAGCGGGAGATCAATCAGATACGCAGTATTTT.

At least ten counts were recorded for this clonotype. This CDR3 is CASSWGTNGEQYF. In nucleotides, the CDR3 is TGTGCCAGCAGCTGGGGGACCAACGGCGAGCAGTACTTC. The chain links TRBV7-2 to TRBJ2-7; possibly TRBD1 or TRBD2 for D (5 bases each). The CDR3 has 13 amino acids. Germline loops: CDR1 SGHTA, CDR2 FQGNSA. Trimming removed 4 bases from V and 6 bases from J, with 13 bases in between.

This clonotype occurred many times. The V gene is TRBV2, the J gene TRBJ2-3; D is unclear. Germline V gives CDR1 SNHLY, CDR2 FYNNEI. This CDR3 contains 15 residues. The V end was cut by 6 bases, the J end by 3 bases, with 16 bases between. CDR3 sequence (DNA): TGTGCCAGCAGCCCCTCGCCGAGGTTGACAGATACGCAGTATTTT. This codes for CASSPSPRLTDTQYF.

This clonotype was detected ten times or more. The chain employs TRBV28 and TRBJ2-7; 9 positions match TRBD1. Germline V CDR1 and CDR2: MDHEN, SYDVKM. CDR3 length: 13 residues. Trimming cost V 7 bases and J 5 bases; bases outside gene matches: 6. In DNA, the CDR3 is TGTGCCAGCATCGACAGGGGGGTCGACGAGCAGTACTTC. It encodes CASIDRGVDEQYF.

This clonotype was seen a handful of times. The V gene is TRBV19, the J gene TRBJ2-6; unclear D gene. Germline CDR1 LNHDA, CDR2 SQIVND (reference sequence). This CDR3 is 14 amino acids long. Trimming removed 7 bases from V and 9 bases from J, with 16 bases in between. The CDR3 coding sequence is TGTGCCAGTACAGTGGCTGACTCATACAACGTCCTGACTTTC. Translating it yields CASTVADSYNVLTF.

This clonotype was detected many times. Here the CDR3 reads CASGTGSTDTQYF. DNA of the CDR3: TGTGCCAGTGGGACAGGGTCCACAGATACGCAGTATTTT. The chain recombines TRBV3-1 with TRBJ2-3, with TRBD1 identical over 9 bases. Per germline, CDR1 LGHDT and CDR2 YNNKEL (reference sequence). The CDR3 consists of 13 residues. V shed 9 bases, J shed 2 bases, and the junction held 3 bases outside the gene matches.

The J gene is TRBJ2-7, the V gene TRBV5-5; the D is unclear. The V gene's germline CDR1 is SGHKS and CDR2 YYEKEE (reference sequence). The CDR3 length is 14 residues. The ends were cut back, 1 base at V and 3 bases at J, with 11 bases in the middle. The CDR3 loop is CASSLTYVVYEQYF. DNA of the CDR3: TGTGCCAGCAGCTTGACGTACGTAGTCTACGAGCAGTACTTC.